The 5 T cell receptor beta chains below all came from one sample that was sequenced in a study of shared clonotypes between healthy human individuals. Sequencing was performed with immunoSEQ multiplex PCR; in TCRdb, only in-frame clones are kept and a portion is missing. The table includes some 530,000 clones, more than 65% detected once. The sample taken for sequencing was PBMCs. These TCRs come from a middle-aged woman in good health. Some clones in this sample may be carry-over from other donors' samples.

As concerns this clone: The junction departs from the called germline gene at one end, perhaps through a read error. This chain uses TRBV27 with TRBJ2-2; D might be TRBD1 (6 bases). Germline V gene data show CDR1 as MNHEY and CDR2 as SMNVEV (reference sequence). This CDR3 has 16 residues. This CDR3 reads CAGSYSTGWNTGELFF. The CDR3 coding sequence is TGTGCCGGCAGTTACAGTACAGGGTGGAACACCGGGGAGCTGTTTTTT.

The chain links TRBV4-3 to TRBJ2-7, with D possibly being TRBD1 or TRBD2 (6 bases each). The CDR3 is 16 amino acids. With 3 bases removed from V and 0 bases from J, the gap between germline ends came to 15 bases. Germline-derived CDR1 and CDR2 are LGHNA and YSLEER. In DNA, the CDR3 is TGCGCCAGCAGCCAGTCCCGGGGGCGGCCCTCCTACGAGCAGTACTTC. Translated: CASSQSRGRPSYEQYF.

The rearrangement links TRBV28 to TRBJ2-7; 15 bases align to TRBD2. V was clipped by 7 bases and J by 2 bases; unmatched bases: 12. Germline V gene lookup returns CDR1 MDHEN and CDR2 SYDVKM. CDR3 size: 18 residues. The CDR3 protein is CASTPLGLAGGQAYEQYF. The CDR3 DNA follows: TGTGCCAGCACCCCCCTGGGACTAGCGGGAGGACAGGCCTACGAGCAGTACTTC.

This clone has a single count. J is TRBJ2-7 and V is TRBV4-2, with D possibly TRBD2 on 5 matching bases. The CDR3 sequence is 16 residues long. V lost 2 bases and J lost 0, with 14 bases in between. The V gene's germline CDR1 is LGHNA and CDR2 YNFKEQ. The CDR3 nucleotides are TGTGCCAGCAGCCAATCTCGGACTGGAATCTCCTACGAGCAGTACTTC. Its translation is CASSQSRTGISYEQYF.

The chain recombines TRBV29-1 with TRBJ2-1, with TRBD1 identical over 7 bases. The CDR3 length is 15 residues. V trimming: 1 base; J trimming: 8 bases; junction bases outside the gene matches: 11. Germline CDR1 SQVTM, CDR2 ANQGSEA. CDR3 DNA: TGCAGCGTTGAAGTGGTCCGGACAGGCTCCCATGAGCAGTTCTTC. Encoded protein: CSVEVVRTGSHEQFF.